These T cell receptor beta chains were read from a single sample in a study of T cell responses to AZD1222 COVID-19 vaccine. Profiled with immunoSEQ multiplex PCR; TCRdb holds only in-frame clones, not every one. The sample yields about 170,000 clones, around 88% seen once. Sequenced here: peripheral blood, sampled 28 days after the second AZD1222 dose. Receptors originate from an adult who received the AZD1222 COVID-19 vaccine. CDR3s include the opening cysteine and the closing phenylalanine or tryptophan. The D gene is left open where the match is weak. Clone sizes are given selectively: once, few, many, or a class where the clone is expanded.

d_call j_call v_call cdr3_length clone_size cdr3_aa cdr3_nt
. TRBJ2-2 TRBV4-2 15 . CASSDLAEHTGELFF TGTGCCAGCAGCGATCTGGCGGAACACACCGGGGAGCTGTTTTTT
. TRBJ1-1 TRBV3-1/TRBV3-2 15 . CASSHTGLGSTEAFF TGTGCCAGCAGCCATACCGGCCTCGGAAGCACTGAAGCTTTCTTT
TRBD1 TRBJ1-2 TRBV9 16 . CASSAYGTEKFYGYTF TGTGCCAGCAGCGCGTACGGGACAGAAAAATTTTATGGCTACACCTTC
. TRBJ1-4 TRBV5-1 16 . CASSSTGSATNEKLFF TGCGCCAGCAGCTCCACAGGGTCTGCAACTAATGAAAAACTGTTTTTT
TRBD2 TRBJ2-1 TRBV9 17 . CASSRDYAGGSYNEQFF TGTGCCAGCAGCCGCGACTATGCGGGGGGCTCCTACAATGAGCAGTTCTTC
TRBD1 TRBJ1-5 TRBV27 13 . CASGRQGGQPQHF TGTGCCAGCGGGAGACAGGGGGGGCAGCCCCAGCATTTT
TRBD2 TRBJ2-1 TRBV5-1 16 . CASSPGGGPKDNEQFF TGCGCCAGCAGCCCCGGCGGGGGGCCTAAGGACAATGAGCAGTTCTTC
. TRBJ1-3 TRBV2 16 . CASTPGVSASGNTIYF TGTGCCAGCACTCCGGGAGTCTCGGCCTCTGGAAACACCATATATTTT
. TRBJ1-5 TRBV27 15 . CASSLSGVSNQPQHF TGTGCCAGCAGTTTATCAGGGGTAAGCAATCAGCCCCAGCATTTT
TRBD1 TRBJ1-1 TRBV4-2 15 . CASSHDRVGSTEAFF TGTGCCAGCAGCCACGACAGGGTGGGCAGCACTGAAGCTTTCTTT
. TRBJ1-5 TRBV9 14 . CASSVGSSNQPQHF TGTGCCAGCAGCGTGGGGTCCAGCAATCAGCCCCAGCATTTT
TRBD1 TRBJ1-2 TRBV18 14 . CASSPGQVLHGYTF TGTGCCAGCTCACCGGGACAGGTTTTACATGGCTACACCTTC
TRBD1 TRBJ1-1 TRBV7-9 13 . CASRPGQDTEAFF TGTGCCAGCAGGCCGGGACAGGACACTGAAGCTTTCTTT
. TRBJ1-5 TRBV5-8 14 . CASSLKGSYQPQHF TGTGCCAGCAGCTTGAAGGGGAGTTATCAGCCCCAGCATTTT
. TRBJ1-1 TRBV4-1 11 once CASSQNTEAFF TGCGCCAGCAGCCAGAACACTGAAGCTTTCTTT
. TRBJ1-5 TRBV5-5 13 . CASSPLAWQPQHF TGTGCCAGCAGCCCCCTCGCGTGGCAGCCCCAGCATTTT
. TRBJ2-7 TRBV10-3 16 . CAISNPGLPSTHEQYF TGTGCCATCAGCAACCCTGGACTACCGAGCACCCACGAGCAGTACTTC
TRBD2 TRBJ2-7 TRBV7-9 18 . CASSSGLGLAGVNYEQYF TGTGCCAGCAGCTCCGGTCTGGGACTAGCGGGGGTAAACTACGAGCAGTACTTC
. TRBJ2-2 TRBV10-1 13 . CASSERRTGELFF TGCGCCAGCAGTGAGCGCAGGACCGGGGAGCTGTTTTTT
. TRBJ1-1 TRBV6-4 13 . CASSDSPYTEAFF TGTGCCAGCAGTGACTCGCCCTACACTGAAGCTTTCTTT
. TRBJ2-5 TRBV4-1 13 . CASSQAGAETQYF TGCGCCAGCAGCCAAGCAGGGGCGGAGACCCAGTACTTC
. TRBJ1-1 TRBV29-1 13 . CSVGGIMNTEAFF TGCAGCGTTGGGGGGATTATGAACACTGAAGCTTTCTTT
. TRBJ1-5 TRBV2 14 . CACPRGISNQPQHF TGTGCCTGTCCGAGGGGCATTAGCAATCAGCCCCAGCATTTT
TRBD2 TRBJ2-7 TRBV7-9 15 . CASSYSAGTSYEQYF TGTGCCAGCAGCTACTCAGCGGGGACCTCCTACGAGCAGTACTTC
. TRBJ1-6 TRBV4-1 16 . CASSQPLEVSGSPLHF TGCGCCAGCAGCCAACCCCTGGAGGTCTCGGGTTCACCCCTCCACTTT
TRBD1 TRBJ1-5 TRBV4-1 14 . CASSGTGGGEPQHF TGCGCCAGTTCCGGGACAGGGGGTGGAGAACCCCAGCATTTT
TRBD1 TRBJ2-7 TRBV7-8 16 . CASSLEPGQGSYEQYF TGTGCCAGCAGCTTGGAGCCGGGACAGGGATCCTACGAGCAGTACTTC
TRBD1 TRBJ2-3 TRBV14 13 . CASSPDRGRVEYF TGTGCCAGCAGCCCTGACAGGGGGCGGGTGGAGTATTTT
TRBD1 TRBJ2-7 TRBV5-1 15 once CASSSNRGSSYEQYF TGCGCCAGCAGCTCCAACAGGGGCTCCTCCTACGAGCAGTACTTC
. TRBJ2-1 TRBV4-2 17 . CASSQDRTGVAYNEQFF TGTGCCAGCAGCCAAGATAGAACAGGAGTAGCCTACAATGAGCAGTTCTTC
. TRBJ1-4 TRBV4-1 15 . CASSQVVGTNEKLFF TGCGCCAGCAGCCAAGTCGTGGGTACTAATGAAAAACTGTTTTTT
. TRBJ2-5 TRBV5-6 13 once CASSQDTQETQYF TGTGCCAGCAGCCAGGACACCCAAGAGACCCAGTACTTC
. TRBJ1-1 TRBV10-3 12 . CAISEGGTEAFF TGTGCCATCAGTGAGGGGGGAACTGAAGCTTTCTTT
. TRBJ1-1 TRBV5-1 15 . CASRWGSYANTEAFF TGCGCCAGCCGATGGGGTTCCTATGCGAACACTGAAGCTTTCTTT
. TRBJ1-2 TRBV4-1 16 . CASSQEITGWDYGYTF TGCGCCAGCAGCCAAGAGATTACAGGGTGGGACTATGGCTACACCTTC
. TRBJ1-4 TRBV3-1/TRBV3-2 15 . CASSQDGYLNEKLFF TGTGCCAGCAGCCAAGACGGATACCTTAATGAAAAACTGTTTTTT
. TRBJ2-7 TRBV11-2 14 . CASSLARRPHEQYF TGTGCCAGCAGCTTAGCTAGACGCCCCCACGAGCAGTACTTC
TRBD2 TRBJ2-1 TRBV7-9 17 . CASSTLLAGLSYNEQFF TGTGCCAGCAGCACCCTGCTAGCGGGGCTCTCCTACAATGAGCAGTTCTTC
. TRBJ2-5 TRBV6-5 15 . CASRAPGPARETQYF TGTGCCAGCAGAGCCCCGGGACCGGCCAGGGAGACCCAGTACTTC
TRBD2 TRBJ2-5 TRBV11-3 14 . CASSPNAGGETQYF TGTGCCAGCAGCCCAAATGCGGGGGGGGAGACCCAGTACTTC
. TRBJ2-5 TRBV23-1 15 . CASSQSGAYQETQYF TGCGCCAGCAGTCAATCGGGAGCATACCAAGAGACCCAGTACTTC
TRBD1 TRBJ1-2 TRBV29-1 13 . CSVVRQGKGGYTF TGCAGCGTTGTCAGACAGGGCAAAGGTGGCTACACCTTC
TRBD1 TRBJ1-2 TRBV5-4 15 . CASSFGTGGGYGYTF TGTGCCAGCAGCTTCGGTACAGGGGGTGGCTATGGCTACACCTTC
. TRBJ1-1 TRBV6-2/TRBV6-3 17 once CASSYSNGEAENTEAFF TGTGCCAGCAGTTACTCGAACGGGGAGGCGGAGAACACTGAAGCTTTCTTT
. TRBJ2-7 TRBV7-6 16 . CASSLGVWDKTYEQYF TGTGCCAGCAGCTTAGGGGTCTGGGACAAGACCTACGAGCAGTACTTC
. TRBJ1-1 TRBV29-1 13 . CSVQQVGGIEAFF TGCAGCGTTCAACAAGTTGGCGGGATTGAAGCTTTCTTT
. TRBJ2-1 TRBV7-9 16 . CASSLAVSGGFNEQFF TGTGCCAGCAGCTTAGCTGTTAGCGGAGGATTCAATGAGCAGTTCTTC
. TRBJ2-7 TRBV29-1 13 . CSVEEGVGYEQYF TGCAGCGTTGAAGAGGGGGTGGGCTACGAGCAGTACTTC
. TRBJ1-5 TRBV12-5 13 . CASASAVNQPQHF TGTGCTAGTGCTTCAGCGGTTAATCAGCCCCAGCATTTT
. TRBJ2-5 TRBV7-6 18 . CASSPRHGVADEVETQYF TGTGCCAGCAGCCCACGACATGGGGTAGCAGACGAAGTGGAGACCCAGTACTTC
TRBD1 TRBJ2-7 TRBV6-5 15 . CASSSRGQGLHEQYF TGTGCCAGCAGTTCCCGAGGACAGGGGCTTCACGAGCAGTACTTC
TRBD1 TRBJ2-1 TRBV7-7 13 . CASSLDRGNEQFF TGTGCCAGCAGCTTGGACAGGGGAAATGAGCAGTTCTTC
. TRBJ2-7 TRBV9 15 . CASSLWTDSTYEQYF TGTGCCAGCAGTCTTTGGACCGATTCTACATACGAGCAGTACTTC
. TRBJ2-2 TRBV5-4 14 . CASSYDKNTGELFF TGTGCCAGCAGCTACGACAAGAACACCGGGGAGCTGTTTTTT
. TRBJ1-1 TRBV9 13 . CASSRRTLTEAFF TGTGCCAGCAGTCGTCGGACGTTAACTGAAGCTTTCTTT